Listed below are T cell receptor beta chains from one sample, sequenced in a study of blood T cell repertoires in COVID-19. Clones were sequenced by immunoSEQ multiplex PCR, and TCRdb holds only the in-frame ones, with some missing. The sample includes roughly 230,000 clones, roughly 86% of them seen just once. What was sequenced was peripheral blood. The receptors were gathered from a man in his fifties or sixties with acute or convalescent COVID-19. CDR3s include the opening cysteine and the closing phenylalanine or tryptophan. D genes are given only for firm matches. Clone size is not always given. Where it is, it says once, few, many or a class for expanded clones.

V: TRBV24-1; D: -; size: -; J: TRBJ1-2; DNA: TGTGCCACCAGTGATTATGACTTCTATGGCTACACCTTC; CDR3: CATSDYDFYGYTF
V: TRBV24-1; D: -; size: -; J: TRBJ1-2; DNA: TGTGCCACCAGTGACAGTTTCATTTCCTATGGCTACACCTTC; CDR3: CATSDSFISYGYTF
V: TRBV19; D: TRBD2; size: once; J: TRBJ2-1; DNA: TGTGCCAGTAGAGTAACCCGAAGCGGGAGCGATGAGCAGTTCTTC; CDR3: CASRVTRSGSDEQFF
V: TRBV28; D: -; size: -; J: TRBJ1-6; DNA: TGTGCCAGCAGTTTAATGTCGGGTTCCGGCGGGCCACCCCTCCACTTT; CDR3: CASSLMSGSGGPPLHF
V: TRBV12-3/TRBV12-4; D: -; size: -; J: TRBJ1-1; DNA: TGTGCCAGCAGTTTTGGGCTGTACACTGAAGCTTTCTTT; CDR3: CASSFGLYTEAFF
V: TRBV2; D: TRBD1; size: -; J: TRBJ1-5; DNA: TGTGCCAGCAGCAAAGACAGGGAGGCTAGCAATCAGCCCCAGCATTTT; CDR3: CASSKDREASNQPQHF
V: TRBV7-3; D: -; size: -; J: TRBJ2-3; DNA: TGTGCCAGCAGCGTGACTAGGGGAGATACGCAGTATTTT; CDR3: CASSVTRGDTQYF
V: TRBV7-2; D: TRBD1; size: -; J: TRBJ1-5; DNA: TGTGCCAGCAGCTTATACACAGGGGGCCTAAATCAGCCCCAGCATTTT; CDR3: CASSLYTGGLNQPQHF
V: TRBV4-1; D: -; size: few; J: TRBJ1-2; DNA: TGCGCCAGCAGCCAAATATTGAACTATGGCTACACCTTC; CDR3: CASSQILNYGYTF
V: TRBV6-5; D: TRBD1; size: -; J: TRBJ2-2; DNA: TGTGCCAGCCGAACAGGACAGGGTCACGGGGAGCTGTTTTTT; CDR3: CASRTGQGHGELFF
V: TRBV5-4; D: -; size: -; J: TRBJ2-7; DNA: TGTGCCAGCAGCTGGAAAGGTTTGAAAACAGGACACGAGTACTTC; CDR3: CASSWKGLKTGHEYF
V: TRBV5-1; D: TRBD1; size: few; J: TRBJ2-1; DNA: TGCGCCAGCTCAGGGACAGGGGGCCCCCACAATGAGCAGTTCTTC; CDR3: CASSGTGGPHNEQFF
V: TRBV28; D: TRBD1; size: -; J: TRBJ2-1; DNA: TGTGCCAGCAGTTTTACGGCCAGGGGGCAAAATGAGCAGTTCTTC; CDR3: CASSFTARGQNEQFF
V: TRBV4-1; D: -; size: -; J: TRBJ2-7; DNA: TGCGCCAGCAGTCCTACCCCCGACAGCTACGAGCAGTACTTC; CDR3: CASSPTPDSYEQYF
V: TRBV3-1/TRBV3-2; D: TRBD1; size: -; J: TRBJ1-5; DNA: TGTGCCAGCAGCCAAGGACAGGGCGGCCGTCGACCCCAGCATTTT; CDR3: CASSQGQGGRRPQHF
V: TRBV6-5; D: -; size: -; J: TRBJ1-2; DNA: TGTGCCAGCAGTTATTTGGGGGCTCAGAGTGGCTACACCTTC; CDR3: CASSYLGAQSGYTF
V: TRBV3-1/TRBV3-2; D: -; size: -; J: TRBJ1-1; DNA: TGTGCCAGCAGCCCAGTCGGGACTGAAGCTTTCTTT; CDR3: CASSPVGTEAFF
V: TRBV29-1; D: -; size: -; J: TRBJ2-7; DNA: TGCAGCGTTGAAGATCGAGTTCAGGGAAGGTACTTC; CDR3: CSVEDRVQGRYF
V: TRBV4-1; D: -; size: few; J: TRBJ1-1; DNA: TGCGCCAGCAGCCAAGTGGGGGCCACTGAAGCTTTCTTT; CDR3: CASSQVGATEAFF
V: TRBV28; D: -; size: -; J: TRBJ1-5; DNA: TGTGCCAGCAGTAGAAACAGGGCCCTGGGGCAGCCCCAGCATTTT; CDR3: CASSRNRALGQPQHF
V: TRBV6-5; D: -; size: once; J: TRBJ2-2; DNA: TGTGCCAGCAGTTACAATGCGGGTTCCACCGGGGAGCTGTTTTTT; CDR3: CASSYNAGSTGELFF
V: TRBV6-5; D: TRBD1; size: -; J: TRBJ1-6; DNA: TGTGCCAGCAGTTATTCGACAGGGAATAATTCACCCCTCCACTTT; CDR3: CASSYSTGNNSPLHF
V: TRBV24-1; D: -; size: -; J: TRBJ2-7; DNA: TGTGCCACCAGTGACGCAATACGGGAACCTAGGGAGCAGTACTTC; CDR3: CATSDAIREPREQYF
V: TRBV7-9; D: TRBD1; size: -; J: TRBJ1-2; DNA: TGTGCCAGCAGCTTACGCCAGACAGGGGCTTATGGCTACACCTTC; CDR3: CASSLRQTGAYGYTF
V: TRBV24-1; D: -; size: -; J: TRBJ1-3; DNA: TGTGCCACCAGTGATCCCCCTGCTGGAAACACCATATATTTT; CDR3: CATSDPPAGNTIYF
V: TRBV9; D: -; size: -; J: TRBJ1-2; DNA: TGTGCCAGCAGCGCGCGAGAGAGGGGGAGACCTGGGGATGGCTACACCTTC; CDR3: CASSARERGRPGDGYTF
V: TRBV5-5; D: -; size: few; J: TRBJ1-3; DNA: TGTGCCAGCAGCCCCTTCGGCCTGGCAGGAAGCTCTGGAAACACCATATATTTT; CDR3: CASSPFGLAGSSGNTIYF
V: TRBV3-1/TRBV3-2; D: -; size: -; J: TRBJ1-5; DNA: TGTGCCAGCAGCCTGGCGGGAAATCAGCCCCAGCATTTT; CDR3: CASSLAGNQPQHF
V: TRBV12-3/TRBV12-4; D: -; size: few; J: TRBJ2-1; DNA: TGTGCCAGCAGTCCCCTAGTGAATGAGCAGTTCTTC; CDR3: CASSPLVNEQFF
V: TRBV11-2; D: -; size: -; J: TRBJ1-5; DNA: TGTGCCAGCAGCTTAGGTAGTAATAGCAATCAGCCCCAGCATTTT; CDR3: CASSLGSNSNQPQHF
V: TRBV27; D: -; size: once; J: TRBJ2-1; DNA: TGTGCCAGCAGTTTACCCCCCGATGAGCAGTTCTTC; CDR3: CASSLPPDEQFF
V: TRBV7-2; D: -; size: few; J: TRBJ2-7; DNA: TGTGCCAGCAGCCGTACTACAGGGAGAGGCTACGAGCAGTACTTC; CDR3: CASSRTTGRGYEQYF
V: TRBV5-1; D: TRBD1; size: -; J: TRBJ1-4; DNA: TGCGCCAGCAGCTTGGAAGGGGGCGGTGAAAAACTGTTTTTT; CDR3: CASSLEGGGEKLFF
V: TRBV6-6; D: -; size: -; J: TRBJ1-1; DNA: TGTGCCAGCAGTAAGGGAGGGGGGAACACTGAAGCTTTCTTT; CDR3: CASSKGGGNTEAFF
V: TRBV19; D: -; size: once; J: TRBJ2-7; DNA: TGTGCCAGTAGTGGGGGGGCTACCTACGAGCAGTACTTC; CDR3: CASSGGATYEQYF
V: TRBV2; D: -; size: -; J: TRBJ1-3; DNA: TGTGCCAGCAGGGAATCGACAGGAAGTGGAAACACCATATATTTT; CDR3: CASRESTGSGNTIYF
V: TRBV6-4; D: TRBD1; size: -; J: TRBJ2-2; DNA: TGTGCCAGCAGTGACTCCTCCGACAGGGGTGCCGGGGAGCTGTTTTTT; CDR3: CASSDSSDRGAGELFF
V: TRBV9; D: -; size: -; J: TRBJ2-1; DNA: TGTGCCAGCAGCCCACAGGTGAGGGGGAATGAGCAGTTCTTC; CDR3: CASSPQVRGNEQFF
V: TRBV28; D: -; size: few; J: TRBJ1-5; DNA: TGTGCCAGCCGTAAACCGACAGGAAGCGGTCAGCCCCAGCATTTT; CDR3: CASRKPTGSGQPQHF
V: TRBV19; D: TRBD2; size: -; J: TRBJ2-7; DNA: TGTGCCAGTAGTATCGTACCGGGACTAGGAACCCACGAGCAGTACTTC; CDR3: CASSIVPGLGTHEQYF
V: TRBV19; D: -; size: -; J: TRBJ2-7; DNA: TGTGCCAGTAGTATAGGTTCCGGCTACGAGCAGTACTTC; CDR3: CASSIGSGYEQYF
V: TRBV15; D: TRBD2; size: -; J: TRBJ2-3; DNA: TGTGCCACCTGTGACCGTTCGGGGGGGTTTACCACAGATACGCAGTATTTT; CDR3: CATCDRSGGFTTDTQYF
V: TRBV6-4; D: -; size: -; J: TRBJ2-2; DNA: TGTGCCAGCAGTGACTCGACTGGCGGGGAGCTGTTTTTT; CDR3: CASSDSTGGELFF
V: TRBV27; D: -; size: -; J: TRBJ1-3; DNA: TGTGCCAGCACCCGACAGTTAAATTCTGGAAACACCATATATTTT; CDR3: CASTRQLNSGNTIYF
V: TRBV18; D: -; size: -; J: TRBJ1-3; DNA: TGTGCCAGCTCACCAGGCTCCTCCTCTGGAAACACCATATATTTT; CDR3: CASSPGSSSGNTIYF
V: TRBV10-3; D: TRBD1; size: -; J: TRBJ2-7; DNA: TGTGCCATCAGCACCGGGACAGGGGGCGCTTACGAGCAGTACTTC; CDR3: CAISTGTGGAYEQYF
V: TRBV4-1; D: -; size: once; J: TRBJ2-7; DNA: TGCGCCAGCAGCCAAAAGGGGAATGGACGGAGCTCCTACGAGCAGTACTTC; CDR3: CASSQKGNGRSSYEQYF
V: TRBV19; D: TRBD1; size: -; J: TRBJ1-4; DNA: TGTGCCAGTAGAAGGCGGGACAGGTACCCTGCAACTAATGAAAAACTGTTTTTT; CDR3: CASRRRDRYPATNEKLFF
V: TRBV2; D: -; size: -; J: TRBJ1-1; DNA: TGTGCCAGCACCTCTACGGGACACATGAACACTGAAGCTTTCTTT; CDR3: CASTSTGHMNTEAFF
V: TRBV5-1; D: -; size: -; J: TRBJ2-3; DNA: TGCGCCAGCAGCTTGGCCCGACAGGGCACAGATACGCAGTATTTT; CDR3: CASSLARQGTDTQYF
V: TRBV7-9; D: -; size: once; J: TRBJ1-2; DNA: TGTGCCAGCAGCCGAGATAGTGGCTACACCTTC; CDR3: CASSRDSGYTF
V: TRBV6-5; D: TRBD1; size: -; J: TRBJ1-1; DNA: TGTGCCAGCAGTCGGACAGGGGGCGGGAACACTGAAGCTTTCTTT; CDR3: CASSRTGGGNTEAFF
V: TRBV6-5; D: TRBD1; size: -; J: TRBJ1-2; DNA: TGTGCCAGCAGTTTTGGGACAGAAAATAACTATGGCTACACCTTC; CDR3: CASSFGTENNYGYTF